This T cell receptor beta chain was profiled in a study of blood T cell repertoires in COVID-19. As for the study in general: Sources were T cells, B-cell-depleted T cells, or PBMCs; the material itself was cDNA or gDNA.

Some clones are missing from TCRdb's copy, which holds only in-frame ones; the method was immunoSEQ multiplex PCR. The sample has 250,000 or so clones; roughly 80% are singletons. The CDR3 contains 15 residues. Trimming cost V 1 base and J 4 bases, with 14 bases left between them. Looked up from germline, CDR1 is LGHNA and CDR2 is YSLEER. Participant age was about 18 to 89 years, and participants resided in fewer than 25 US areas. Participants' own reports of clinical history determined their cohort assignment. Each recovered donor of Cohort 3 presented with two negative PCRs, clearance, or symptom resolution.

The chain employs TRBV4-3 and TRBJ2-7, with a weak D call TRBD2 (5 bases). The TCR comes from a man in his 60s who had recovered from COVID-19. The specimen was PBMCs or T cells enriched from blood (not recorded which). CDR3 bases: TGCGCCAGCAGCCAAGTTGCGGGCTTTGCGTACGAGCAGTACTTC. Amino acid sequence: CASSQVAGFAYEQYF.